This entry lists 25 T cell receptor beta chains sequenced from one sample in a study of cytomegalovirus exposure and HLA in healthy donors (dated 2017 in TCRdb). Library construction relied on the immunoSEQ multiplex PCR assay. A mixture of 60 forward primers for TCR Vbeta segments and 13 reverse primers for TCR Jbeta segments was used in the multiplex PCR. TCRdb obtained this table from immuneACCESS and retained in-frame rearrangements with V and J assigned. These tables miss some clones; where compared with another copy, unresolved V genes account for less than half of the shortfall, and the remainder is unexplained. The sample table lists hundreds of thousands of clones, 60% to 80% of them with a count of one. Approximately 2% of the sample is in the top ten clones. The sequenced sample consisted of PBMCs. These receptors came from a male donor in good health and CMV-seronegative.

The chain is built from TRBV7-9 and TRBJ2-3; D uncertain. Germline assignment: CDR1 SEHNR and CDR2 FQNEAQ (reference sequence). V was trimmed by 9 bases and J by 0 bases, leaving 10 bases between them. CDR3 length equals 13 residues. CDR3 DNA sequence: TGTGCCAGTCAGGTGAGAAGCACAGATACGCAGTATTTT. Protein sequence: CASQVRSTDTQYF.

V is TRBV5-1 and J is TRBJ1-6, with 8 positions matching TRBD1. Germline CDR1 and CDR2: SGHRS and YFSETQ. The junction had 8 bases not matched to a gene; V was cut back by 3 bases and J by 9 bases. CDR3 length: 15 amino acids. CDR3 in amino acids: CASSSTGQGSSPLHF. For the CDR3, the DNA is TGCGCCAGCAGCTCCACCGGACAGGGAAGTTCACCCCTCCACTTT.

This clone showed up just a few times. The chain couples TRBV5-1 to TRBJ1-3; D not resolved. Germline V gene lookup returns CDR1 SGHRS and CDR2 YFSETQ. This CDR3 has 15 residues. Between the trimmed V and J ends, which lost 0 bases and 0 bases, there was a span of 7 bases. The CDR3 here is CASSLEVSSGNTIYF. CDR3 in DNA: TGCGCCAGCAGCTTGGAAGTCAGCTCTGGAAACACCATATATTTT. The full variable domain, its missing parts supplied by reference TRBV5-1 and TRBJ1-3, is KAGVTQTPRYLIKTRGQQVTLSCSPISGHRSVSWYQQTPGQGLQFLFEYFSETQRNKGNFPGRFSGRQFSNSRSEMNVSTLELGDSALYLCASSLEVSSGNTIYFGEGSWLTVV.

This clone appeared once. The V gene is TRBV30, the J gene TRBJ1-2, with D unclear. V dropped 8 bases and J dropped 7 bases, with 5 bases sitting between them. CDR1 and CDR2 from the germline V gene are GTSNPN and SVGIG (reference sequence). The CDR3 is 8 amino acids. CDR3 nucleotides: TGTGCCCTAGGTGGCTACACCTTC. Translating it yields CALGGYTF. The whole variable domain, filled in from reference TRBV30 and TRBJ1-2, reads SQTIHQWPATLVQPVGSPLSLECTVEGTSNPNLYWYRQAAGRGLQLLFYSVGIGQISSEVPQNLSASRPQDRQFILSSKKLLLSDSGFYLCALGGYTFGSGTRLTVV.

The chain uses TRBV19 and TRBJ2-7, with 10 bases matching TRBD1. The CDR3 runs 15 residues. Unmatched junction bases numbered 5, after V lost 2 bases and J lost 4 bases. Germline V gene data show CDR1 as LNHDA and CDR2 as SQIVND (reference sequence). The CDR3 region is CASSIPGQGKYEQYF. The CDR3 nucleotides are TGTGCCAGTAGTATACCGGGACAGGGGAAGTACGAGCAGTACTTC.

The sample holds a few counts of this clone. The J gene is TRBJ2-3, the V gene TRBV6-6; D may be TRBD2 (6 bases). The V end was cut by 4 bases, the J end by 6 bases, with 8 bases between. CDR1 and CDR2 (germline): MNHNY, SVGAGI (reference sequence). This CDR3 has 12 amino acids. CDR3: CASSSLADTQYF. Here the CDR3 DNA reads TGTGCCAGCAGTTCCCTAGCGGATACGCAGTATTTT.

Concerning this clone itself: A read error may produce the germline difference seen at one junction end. The CDR3, as DNA: TGCAGCGTTCGTCTCGTTTCAGGGGATTCCTGCGAGCAGTACTTC. The encoded protein is CSVRLVSGDSCEQYF. J is TRBJ2-7 and V is TRBV29-1; possibly TRBD1 for D (6 bases). CDR3 size: 15 residues. Germline V gene data show CDR1 as SQVTM and CDR2 as ANQGSEA.

V gene TRBV7-8 combines with J gene TRBJ2-7; D might be TRBD2 (6 bases). The CDR3 is 14 amino acids. Germline lookup yields CDR1 SGHVS and CDR2 FQNEAQ. Trimming took off 8 bases at V and 4 bases at J, with 18 bases between the two ends. The CDR3 nucleotides read TGTGCCAGCTCCTTCGTGGGGGGAAGGTACGAGCAGTACTTC. It translates to CASSFVGGRYEQYF.

This sequence joins TRBV27 and TRBJ2-5; D might be TRBD2 (5 bases). The CDR3 extends over 15 amino acids. The germline V and J ends were trimmed by 5 bases and 2 bases, with 15 bases remaining between them. CDR1 is MNHEY, CDR2 SMNVEV, per germline (reference sequence). The CDR3 protein is CASSTGTGIQETQYF. The CDR3 nucleotides are TGTGCCAGCAGTACGGGTACCGGGATTCAAGAGACCCAGTACTTC.

This clone came up a few times. The gene calls are TRBV6-5 and TRBJ2-7; 9 bases align to TRBD1. Germline assignment: CDR1 MNHEY and CDR2 SVGAGI. The CDR3 loop spans 13 amino acids. V trimming: 6 bases; J trimming: 7 bases; junction bases outside the gene matches: 7. The CDR3 DNA sequence: TGTGCCAGCAGACGCCCGGGACAGGGAGAGCAGTACTTC. Translation: CASRRPGQGEQYF.

The V gene is TRBV7-9, the J gene TRBJ1-1; D is unresolved. Germline CDR1 and CDR2: SEHNR and FQNEAQ (reference sequence). The CDR3 consists of 13 residues. The V end lost 2 bases, the J end lost 0 bases, and 4 bases lay between the germline ends. CDR3 DNA sequence: TGTGCCAGCAGCTTAACAATGAACACTGAAGCTTTCTTT. Translating gives CASSLTMNTEAFF. Full variable domain (remainder filled in from reference TRBV7-9 and TRBJ1-1): DTGVSQNPRHKITKRGQNVTFRCDPISEHNRLYWYRQTLGQGPEFLTYFQNEAQLEKSRLLSDRFSAERPKGSFSTLEIQRTEQGDSAMYLCASSLTMNTEAFFGQGTRLTVV.

The chain is built from TRBV9 and TRBJ1-1; 8 bases match TRBD1. The CDR3 consists of 14 residues. The germline gives CDR1 SGDLS, CDR2 YYNGEE. The ends lost 2 bases at V and 5 bases at J; junction bases unmatched: 5. The CDR3 sequence: CASSVGQGGTEAFF. The CDR3 DNA reads as TGTGCCAGCAGCGTTGGACAGGGAGGAACTGAAGCTTTCTTT.

The rearrangement joins TRBV18 to TRBJ2-1; D possibly corresponds to TRBD2 (6 bases). CDR1 KGHSH and CDR2 LQKENI come from the germline V gene. The V end was cut by 4 bases, the J end by 6 bases, with 16 bases between. This CDR3 is built from 15 residues. CDR3 coding DNA: TGTGCCAGCTCACTATCCCGGGACTTAATCAATGAGCAGTTCTTC. It translates to CASSLSRDLINEQFF.

The rearrangement links TRBV28 to TRBJ1-2; 7 bases align to TRBD1. Germline CDR1 is MDHEN and CDR2 is SYDVKM. Germline trimming cut 6 bases from V and 1 base from J; bases unmatched to any gene: 17. The CDR3 consists of 18 residues. CDR3 loop: CASSNRGLDRRVNYGYTF. In DNA, the CDR3 is TGTGCCAGCAGCAACAGAGGGCTGGACAGGCGGGTTAACTATGGCTACACCTTC.

The chain joins TRBV5-4 to TRBJ2-5; D remains ambiguous. Germline loops: CDR1 SGHNT, CDR2 YYREEE (reference sequence). Trimming took off 4 bases at V and 1 base at J, with 11 bases between the two ends. CDR3 length equals 14 residues. The CDR3 DNA reads as TGTGCCAGCAGCGCAGCAGGCCTCCAAGAGACCCAGTACTTC. The encoded protein is CASSAAGLQETQYF.

V gene TRBV29-1 combines with J gene TRBJ2-7; 9 bases match TRBD2. This CDR3 contains 13 residues. Germline-derived CDR1 and CDR2 are SQVTM and ANQGSEA. Losses at the gene ends were 5 bases for V and 6 bases for J; bases not matched to a gene: 8. CDR3 in DNA: TGCAGCGTTAAGGTGGGCGGGAGGGGCGAGCAGTACTTC. It yields the protein CSVKVGGRGEQYF.

The rearrangement joins TRBV28 to TRBJ1-1; D is undetermined. Trimming removed 3 bases from V and 5 bases from J, with 13 bases in between. The CDR3 spans 14 residues. The germline CDR1 and CDR2 sequences are MDHEN and SYDVKM. In DNA form, the CDR3 reads TGTGCCAGCAGTTTTGGCAAGATGAGGACTGAAGCTTTCTTT. Residues: CASSFGKMRTEAFF.

The J gene is TRBJ2-3, the V gene TRBV2; no definite D call. CDR1 and CDR2 (germline): SNHLY, FYNNEI. The CDR3 is 12 amino acids. The germline V and J ends were trimmed by 8 bases and 2 bases, with 8 bases remaining between them. CDR3 protein: CASGPYTDTQYF. CDR3 nucleotide sequence: TGTGCCAGCGGGCCCTACACAGATACGCAGTATTTT.

CDR3: CSGGGWTDTQYF. CDR3 nucleotides: TGCAGCGGGGGGGGCTGGACAGATACGCAGTATTTT. This chain uses TRBV29-1 with TRBJ2-3; a weak D match, TRBD2 (7 bases). The CDR3 spans 12 residues. Germline V gene sequence: CDR1 SQVTM, CDR2 ANQGSEA. V shed 7 bases and J shed 3 bases, with 11 bases lying between them.

The J gene is TRBJ2-5, the V gene TRBV7-2; 9 nucleotides agree with TRBD2. Germline CDR1 SGHTA, CDR2 FQGNSA. The J segment lost 5 bases and the V segment lost 5 bases, leaving 12 bases of the junction unmatched. The CDR3 has 16 residues. DNA of the CDR3: TGTGCCAGCAGCCTCAATCGGCGGGGGGGGGCGGAGACCCAGTACTTC. Its translation: CASSLNRRGGAETQYF.

This rearrangement joins TRBV28 to TRBJ1-5, with 8 nucleotides matching TRBD1. The CDR3 has 15 residues. Trimming took 3 bases from V and 3 from J; bases not matched to a gene: 4. Germline V lookup: CDR1 MDHEN, CDR2 SYDVKM. The CDR3 DNA is TGTGCCAGCAGTTTGGGACAGGCGTACAATCAGCCCCAGCATTTT. Amino acids: CASSLGQAYNQPQHF.

The rearrangement uses TRBV4-2 and TRBJ1-1, with D unresolved. This CDR3 is built from 12 residues. CDR1 is LGHNA, CDR2 YNFKEQ, per germline. Trimming stripped 6 bases from V and 4 bases from J, with 9 bases between. The CDR3 DNA is TGTGCCAGCAGAGAGGGCTTCACTGAAGCTTTCTTT. This encodes CASREGFTEAFF.

V is TRBV6-5 and J is TRBJ1-5; no clear D. Trimming shortened V by 7 bases and J by 3 bases, and 16 bases separated the two germline ends. CDR1 is MNHEY, CDR2 SVGAGI, per germline. This CDR3 spans 15 amino acids. The CDR3 bases are TGTGCCAGCACCAAATTAGGAGGGCACAATCAGCCCCAGCATTTT. Translation: CASTKLGGHNQPQHF.

The V call is TRBV30, the J call TRBJ1-2; 7 nucleotides line up with TRBD1. The germline CDR1 and CDR2 sequences are GTSNPN and SVGIG (reference sequence). The CDR3 has 12 amino acids. V lost 8 bases to trimming and J lost 4 bases; unmatched junction nucleotides: 7. The CDR3 loop is CAGDRPSYGYTF. The CDR3 bases are TGTGCCGGGGACAGACCATCCTATGGCTACACCTTC. Drawing the rest from reference TRBV30 and TRBJ1-2, the complete variable domain is SQTIHQWPATLVQPVGSPLSLECTVEGTSNPNLYWYRQAAGRGLQLLFYSVGIGQISSEVPQNLSASRPQDRQFILSSKKLLLSDSGFYLCAGDRPSYGYTFGSGTRLTVV.

This chain connects TRBV9 to TRBJ1-5; the D gene is possibly TRBD1 (6 bases). Trimming removed 7 bases at V and 4 bases at J, with 12 bases between. CDR3 size: 13 residues. The V gene's germline CDR1 is SGDLS and CDR2 YYNGEE. CDR3 sequence (DNA): TGTGCCAGCTCCCAGGGGCATAATCAGCCCCAGCATTTT. This encodes CASSQGHNQPQHF.